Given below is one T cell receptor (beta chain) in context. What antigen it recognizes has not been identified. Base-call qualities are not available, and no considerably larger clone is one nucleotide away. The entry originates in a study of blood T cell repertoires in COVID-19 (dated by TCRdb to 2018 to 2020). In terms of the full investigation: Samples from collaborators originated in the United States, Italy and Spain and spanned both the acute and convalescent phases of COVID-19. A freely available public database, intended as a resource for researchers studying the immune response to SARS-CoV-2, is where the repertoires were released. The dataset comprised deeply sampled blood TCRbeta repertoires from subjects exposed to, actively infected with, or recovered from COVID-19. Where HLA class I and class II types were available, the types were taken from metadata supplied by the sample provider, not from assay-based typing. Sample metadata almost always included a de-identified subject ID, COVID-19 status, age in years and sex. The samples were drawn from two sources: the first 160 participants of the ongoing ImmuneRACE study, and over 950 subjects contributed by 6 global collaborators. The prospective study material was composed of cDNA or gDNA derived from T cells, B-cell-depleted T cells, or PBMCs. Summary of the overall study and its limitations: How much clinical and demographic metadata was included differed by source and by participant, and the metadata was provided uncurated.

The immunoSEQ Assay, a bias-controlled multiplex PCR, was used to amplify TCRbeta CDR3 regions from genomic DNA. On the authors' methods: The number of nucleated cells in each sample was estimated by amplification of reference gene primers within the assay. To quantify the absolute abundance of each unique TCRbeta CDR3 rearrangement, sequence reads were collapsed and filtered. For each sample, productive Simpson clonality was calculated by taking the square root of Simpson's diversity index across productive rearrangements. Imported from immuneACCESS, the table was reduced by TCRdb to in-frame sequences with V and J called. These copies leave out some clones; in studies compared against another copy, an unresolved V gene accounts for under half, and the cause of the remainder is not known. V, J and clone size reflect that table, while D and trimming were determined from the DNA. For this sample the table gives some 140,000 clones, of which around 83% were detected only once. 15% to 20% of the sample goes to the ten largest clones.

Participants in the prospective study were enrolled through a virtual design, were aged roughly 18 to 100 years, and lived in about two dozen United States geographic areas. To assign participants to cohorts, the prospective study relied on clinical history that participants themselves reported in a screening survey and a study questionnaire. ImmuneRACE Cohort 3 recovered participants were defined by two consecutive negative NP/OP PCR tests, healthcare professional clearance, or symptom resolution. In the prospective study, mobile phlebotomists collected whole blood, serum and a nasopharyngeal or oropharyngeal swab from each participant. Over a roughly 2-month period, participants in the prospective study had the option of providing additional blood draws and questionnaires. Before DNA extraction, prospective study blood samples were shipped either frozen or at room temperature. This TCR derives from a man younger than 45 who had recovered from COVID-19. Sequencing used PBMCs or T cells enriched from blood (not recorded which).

CDR3 reads: CASSDGQYTDTQYF. The nucleotide sequence is TGCGCCAGCAGTGATGGACAGTACACAGATACGCAGTATTTT. This sequence uses TRBV10-1 and TRBJ2-3, and TRBD1 may be the D gene, going by 6 matching bases. The CDR3 holds 14 amino acids from the cysteine to the phenylalanine. Only CDR3 DNA remains: 42 bases, in frame from the first base. The germline V gene encodes CDR1 WNHNN and CDR2 SYGVQD (reference sequence). V is shortened by 3 bases, J by 2 bases, and the region joining them spans 9 bases.